The 8 T cell receptor beta chains reported below all come from one sample, sequenced in a study of blood T cell repertoires in COVID-19. The assay was immunoSEQ multiplex PCR, and TCRdb's table has in-frame clones only and misses some. The sample carries about 160,000 clones, 85% recorded once. Sequencing was carried out using peripheral blood. These receptors came from a human donor with acute or convalescent COVID-19. The donor label of this sample is uncertain.

This clone was detected only a few times. The genes are TRBV4-2 and TRBJ1-1; 8 positions match TRBD1. CDR1 LGHNA and CDR2 YNFKEQ come from the germline V gene. V dropped 4 bases and J dropped 1; count of bases not matched to a gene: 8. CDR3 length: 16 amino acids. The CDR3 spells CASSRTTGAPNTEAFF. The DNA for the CDR3 is TGTGCCAGCAGCCGAACGACAGGGGCCCCGAACACTGAAGCTTTCTTT.

The chain joins TRBV11-2 to TRBJ1-5; possible D gene TRBD1, 5 bases. The ends were cut back, 5 bases at V and 5 bases at J, with 10 bases in the middle. This CDR3 contains 13 residues. Germline V gene data show CDR1 as SGHAT and CDR2 as FQNNGV. CDR3 nucleotides: TGTGCCAGCAGCCAAGGGGTTCATCAGCCCCAGCATTTT. Translating gives CASSQGVHQPQHF.

The chain joins TRBV19 to TRBJ1-6; unclear D gene. The V gene's germline CDR1 is LNHDA and CDR2 SQIVND (reference sequence). This CDR3 is built from 12 residues. Trimming cost V 4 bases and J 9 bases, with 7 bases left between them. This chain's CDR3 is CASSKSGSPLHF. CDR3 coding DNA: TGTGCCAGTAGTAAATCGGGTTCACCCCTCCACTTT.

The chain uses TRBV18 and TRBJ1-2; no reliable D call. V gave up 0 bases and J gave up 5 bases, with 16 bases separating them. Looked up from germline, CDR1 is KGHSH and CDR2 is LQKENI. The CDR3 runs 16 residues. The chain's CDR3 is CASSPPRPGSGYGYTF. In DNA, the CDR3 is TGTGCCAGCTCACCACCACGTCCGGGATCGGGGTATGGCTACACCTTC.

This sequence joins TRBV28 and TRBJ1-4; TRBD1 is a possible D gene (5 bases). V lost 5 bases and J lost 5, with 15 bases in between. This CDR3 has 15 amino acids. CDR1 is MDHEN and CDR2 is SYDVKM in the germline V gene. CDR3 protein: CASSRGVLLNEKLFF. In nucleotides, the CDR3 is TGTGCCAGCAGTCGGGGGGTCCTTTTAAATGAAAAACTGTTTTTT.

This clone came up once. The V gene is TRBV18, the J gene TRBJ1-6; TRBD1 matches at 9 bases. The junction had 7 bases not matched to a gene; V was cut back by 4 bases and J by 9 bases. Germline values: CDR1 KGHSH, CDR2 LQKENI. The CDR3 runs 15 residues. The CDR3 sequence: CASSHRDRAASPLHF. The CDR3 region has the DNA TGTGCCAGCTCACACCGGGACAGGGCAGCTTCACCCCTCCACTTT.

The CDR3 spells CAISETGKSNQPQHF. In nucleotides, the CDR3 is TGTGCCATCAGTGAGACGGGGAAGAGCAATCAGCCCCAGCATTTT. V is TRBV10-3 and J is TRBJ1-5; D is unresolved. V gave up 2 bases and J gave up 1 base, with 9 bases separating them. Germline assignment: CDR1 ENHRY and CDR2 SYGVKD. The CDR3 sequence is 15 residues long.

The V and J genes are TRBV18 and TRBJ1-1; TRBD1 might be the D (5 bases). V was clipped by 6 bases and J by 3 bases, with 11 bases between them. The germline CDR1 and CDR2 sequences are KGHSH and LQKENI. CDR3 length: 13 residues. DNA of the CDR3: TGTGCCAGCTCGCGGGGGGGAGACACTGAAGCTTTCTTT. It yields the protein CASSRGGDTEAFF.